The entry below describes one TCR beta chain. Its antigen is not identified. One entry per CDR3 protein, called by TCRdb with MiXCR from the RT-PCR reads. The table records roughly 650,000 distinct CDR3 sequences, around 13% of them present only once. This entry is derived from a study of response to subunit inactivated influenza vaccine. Study outcomes and limitations: The authors proposed limited new T cell recruitment per seasonal influenza vaccination.

This receptor was taken from a man aged 50 to 60 who received an inactivated influenza vaccine. The specimen comprised PBMCs from blood, sampled less than 15 days before vaccination.

CDR3 in amino acids: CASSFGVGATNEKLFF. CDR3 bases: TGCGCCAGCAGCTTTGGGGTCGGGGCAACTAATGAAAAACTGTTTTTT. The genes are TRBV5-1 and TRBJ1-4; no clear D gene. Germline V gene lookup returns CDR1 SGHRS and CDR2 YFSETQ. V was cut by 2 bases and J by 0 bases, with 11 bases left in between. CDR3 size: 16 residues.